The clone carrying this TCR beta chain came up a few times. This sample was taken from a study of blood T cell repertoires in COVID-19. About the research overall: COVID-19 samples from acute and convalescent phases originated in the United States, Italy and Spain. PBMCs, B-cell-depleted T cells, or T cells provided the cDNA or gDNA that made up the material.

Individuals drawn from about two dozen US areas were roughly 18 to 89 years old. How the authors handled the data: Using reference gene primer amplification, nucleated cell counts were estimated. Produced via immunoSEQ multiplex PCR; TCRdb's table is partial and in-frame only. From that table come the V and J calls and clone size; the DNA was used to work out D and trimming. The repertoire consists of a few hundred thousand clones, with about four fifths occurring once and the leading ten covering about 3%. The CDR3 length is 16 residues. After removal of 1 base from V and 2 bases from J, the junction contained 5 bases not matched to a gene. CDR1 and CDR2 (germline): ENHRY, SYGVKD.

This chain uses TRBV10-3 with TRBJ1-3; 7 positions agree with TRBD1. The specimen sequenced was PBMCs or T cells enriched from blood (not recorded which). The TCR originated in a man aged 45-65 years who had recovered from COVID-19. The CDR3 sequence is CAISEWKGATGNTIYF. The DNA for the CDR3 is TGTGCCATCAGTGAGTGGAAGGGGGCAACTGGAAACACCATATATTTT.